This T cell receptor (beta chain) was documented in a study of T cells in localized non-small cell lung cancer. The CDR3 has 18 residues. Germline lookup yields CDR1 SNHLY and CDR2 FYNNEI. Deletions cut 6 bases from V and 3 bases from J, with 24 bases between. Profiled with immunoSEQ multiplex PCR; TCRdb holds only in-frame clones, not every one. Seen here are around 30,000 clones, about 89% observed once, and the top ten hold 4.5% to 7%. J is TRBJ1-5 and V is TRBV2; D is perhaps TRBD1 (5 bases). The receptor's source is a man aged 35-75 years with stage II lung adenocarcinoma. The sequences come from PBMCs, collected before any cancer treatment. The CDR3 is CASRGLGQGIEYNQPQHF. The CDR3 DNA sequence: TGTGCCAGCAGGGGCCTTGGGCAGGGAATCGAGTACAATCAGCCCCAGCATTTT.